The T cell receptor (beta chain) described here comes from a study of T cells in Graves' hyperthyroidism and ophthalmopathy (dated by TCRdb to between 2019 and 2020). At the level of the whole study: Peripheral blood was sampled at the time of initial diagnosis, prior to any treatment. Thyroid tissue and blood T-cell repertoires from six Graves' hyperthyroidism patients were also compared in the study. To identify TCR V-J signatures that set the groups apart, the researchers used a discovery cohort of 95 to 100 patients, made up of roughly 40 with Graves' ophthalmopathy and about 60 with stable Graves' hyperthyroidism. Prospective prediction of ophthalmopathy was tested in an independent validation cohort of 18 to 20 hyperthyroidism patients and 15 to 17 patients who later progressed to ophthalmopathy. Once sampling was done, hyperthyroidism patients were given methimazole at a starting dose of 30 mg daily, whereas ophthalmopathy patients were given high-dose intravenous methylprednisolone. The roughly 90 discovery patients were divided at random into training and test sets in a 7:3 ratio. The paper reports TCR Vbeta CDR3 sequencing of approximately 130 peripheral blood samples: 40 or so ophthalmopathy, 70 to 85 hyperthyroidism and 17 progressor patients. Overall results and qualifications from the work: In validation, the model predicted progression to ophthalmopathy with 55% to 71% sensitivity and about 72% specificity, a median of around six months before onset. Sample size was not statistically predetermined, and blinding of investigators to group allocation was not performed. A 13 V-J signature model separated ophthalmopathy from stable hyperthyroidism, with around 90% sensitivity and approximately 81% specificity in cross-validation and 80%/75% in testing. Blood samples also contained most of the expanded thyroid clonotypes (frequency above 0.001), which suggests that blood repertoires may reflect thyroid immune responses.

The TCR beta CDR3 regions were amplified from the RNA transcripts. A first-round RT-PCR of the TCR CDR3 used the HTBI primer set with the Qiagen OneStep RT-PCR kit. A second multiplex PCR round built the libraries, followed by size selection and purification. Paired-end sequencing of the libraries was performed with 100 bp reads on an Illumina HiSeq2000. As for how the authors treated the data: Raw data were processed with SOAPnuke, discarding reads with adapters, uncalled bases, mean Phred below 15, or no exact constant-primer or identifier match. COPE v1.2.5 was used to merge high-quality paired reads, and clonotypes were defined as unique nucleotide sequences. Clonotypes were aligned to IMGT TRBV, TRBD and TRBJ reference segments using MiTCR v1.1. The analysis included only V-J combinations with a frequency above 0.0001, which together covered roughly 99% of the repertoires. The TCS score was defined as F50 (clonal expansion) divided by E x V (chaos), with BLOSUM62-based TCRdist calculated between CDR3 peptides within each V-J. Welch's t-statistics and random forest reduced several hundred V-J features to 10 to 15, which were used in a naive Bayes classifier (R e1071). TCRdb passed the public sequencing reads through fastp at Q25 and MiXCR, retaining productive beta sequences. For every CDR3 protein sequence, its rows merge into one entry that carries the most common genes and DNA. TCRdb's processing, not the study's, gives the V and J calls here. The sample records about 400,000 distinct CDR3 sequences, just under 15% of which are singletons. Approximately 32% of the sample is taken by the ten largest.

Stable Graves' hyperthyroidism was defined as the absence of progression to ophthalmopathy over 18 months of follow-up. The hyperthyroidism patients were between 18 and 65 years old and newly diagnosed, with a disease duration of less than 2 months. Any patient with an uncontrolled infection, another autoimmune disease, pregnancy or lactation was excluded. Diagnoses relied on clinical symptoms, serum thyroxine and TRAb, thyroid ultrasound and orbital computed tomography. PBMCs were isolated from approximately 10 ml of fresh peripheral blood by Ficoll-Paque density gradient centrifugation. Trizol reagent was used to extract total RNA, and RNA quality was then checked on an Agilent 2100 Bioanalyzer. Remarks on this clonotype: Its antigen specificity is not known. Within one base of it there is no much larger clone, and no base qualities were kept.

The sequence derives from a woman under 40 with Graves' hyperthyroidism. Sequencing input: blood.

The base sequence is TGTGCCAGCAGCGCAGACTCGGGGCCCAATCAGCCCCAGCATTTT. It codes for CASSADSGPNQPQHF. The rearrangement combines TRBV9 with TRBJ1-5, and perhaps TRBD1 as D gene, on 5 matching bases. V lost 3 bases and J lost 3 bases; the stretch between them is 13 bases long. The CDR3, cysteine through phenylalanine, is 15 amino acids long. Of all the DNA, just the CDR3 is kept, 45 bases in frame from base 1. Reading the germline V gene gives CDR1 SGDLS and CDR2 YYNGEE.